This T cell receptor beta chain is from a study of cytomegalovirus exposure and HLA in healthy donors (dated by TCRdb to about 2017). Broadly, across the study: According to an earlier analysis of several hundred of the donors, some 180 million T cells yielded 120 million or so unique TCR beta sequences and less than 300 Gb of sequence data. An early release covering 550 to 650 HLA-typed donors comprised around 300 gigabases of sequencing data and around 86 million unique TCR sequences. Of the roughly 430 genotyped donors, 65% to 90% fell in the genetic ancestry cluster associated with self-reported Caucasian donors. The study aimed to test whether cataloging public T cell receptors could reveal signatures of past pathogen exposure. The study profiled the T cell repertoires of 500 to 800 subjects by immunosequencing and related them to cytomegalovirus serostatus. Along with the approximately 650-subject first cohort, a separate validation cohort of roughly 110 different subjects was used. To predict cytomegalovirus infection status, the study brought together high-throughput TCR immunosequencing, statistical association of individual TCRs with disease status, and machine learning. A later analysis re-examined previously published TCR beta repertoires from about 670 donors and added high-resolution HLA genotyping to investigate patterns of TCR occurrence. Rather than using new phenotypic data, the later analysis identified candidate immune exposures from TCR beta sequences and from how often those sequences occurred across donors. An earlier analysis of roughly 580 of the donors used high-throughput TCR beta sequencing to judge whether each TCR beta V gene segment behaved as functional or pseudogenic. Donor age, sex, ethnicity and CMV serostatus were compiled alongside the repertoire data. A later genetic analysis used genome-wide SNP genotypes for about three fifths of the 666 donors, treating that subset as a discovery cohort. Every discovery cohort repertoire had been produced on one sequencing platform. HLA typing covered class I and class II loci at four-digit resolution. Typing coverage varied by locus: 629-630 donors for A, B, C, DRB1 and DQB1; more than 500 for DQA1; around 570 for DPA1; roughly 450 for DPB1. Several DR-DQ haplotypes were treated as single units for association and clustering because of strong linkage in the cohort. On average, roughly 250,000 unique TCR beta nucleotide sequences were sequenced per donor among about 400 genotyped donors of the cohort, with roughly 18% of those sequences being non-productive. Study-level results and caveats: Over 15 rarely observed V segments, including chromosome 9 orphons, were excluded from the earlier analysis of a few hundred of the donors because counts were too low. In a later analysis, several top co-occurrence clusters were reported to appear linked to parvovirus B19, influenza, CMV and Epstein-Barr virus. Compared with equally common non-associated chains, HLA-associated TCR beta chains in a later analysis were more clonally expanded and had lower generation probabilities. In an earlier analysis of 587 of the donors, most TCR beta V segments appeared in productive rearrangements about 87% or about 30% of the time, broadly matching IMGT annotations. The classifier was reported to diagnose cytomegalovirus status with high specificity and sensitivity in both the original and validation cohorts. Some IMGT-functional V segments, including TRBV6-2 and TRBV6-3, could not be distinguished by the 87-base-pair reads and were therefore excluded. In the study, approximately 150 TCR beta chains were listed as associated with cytomegalovirus. A further reported finding was that TCR beta sequences accurately predicted the HLA-A and HLA-B alleles for most subjects in the first cohort. The presence/absence analyses assumed that sequencing depth was roughly uniform across donors, and that assumption may not be true. Most TCR sequences were observed very rarely across donors, whereas some public TCRs were present in many individuals. For the cohort, immune exposure information was limited to CMV serostatus. Because HLA typing was missing for some donors at each locus, association tests included only the typed subset. A few of the identified cytomegalovirus-associated TCR beta chains were confirmed in vitro to be specific for cytomegalovirus antigens. V-gene and J-gene trimming of TCR beta chains was associated with a missense DCLRE1C variant in a later genetic analysis, and the association was replicated in an independent cohort. When HLA alleles, especially DR and DQ, strongly co-occurred, TCR associations were difficult to assign to individual alleles. The authors suggested that the approach could potentially be extended to other disease states and immunological phenotypes. Correlated functional status among segregating V segments might reflect linkage disequilibrium, but an unknown experimental factor could not be ruled out. At a false discovery rate of 0.05, a later analysis linked approximately 18,000 TCR beta sequences to specific HLA alleles. This cohort had only TCR beta chains sequenced, and the lack of alpha or paired-chain data limited which features could be detected. A later analysis found that most CMV-associated TCR beta chains appeared HLA-restricted, with HLA associations seemingly driven largely by CMV exposure. In a later analysis, the rate of TCR association differed among HLA loci, with DRB1 alleles having the most associated TCRs and HLA-C alleles having the fewest. Compared with the approximately 720-donor mean, donors in an Asian-associated ancestry cluster had fewer N-insertions in productive TCRs, according to a later genetic analysis. A cluster of highly shared sequence variants was judged likely to represent a technical artifact of the sequencing pipeline.

To prepare the library, the immunoSEQ multiplex PCR assay was applied. For the multiplex PCR, a mixture combining 60 forward primers for TCR Vbeta segments and 13 reverse primers for TCR Jbeta segments was used. Amplification of the CDR3 region of rearranged TCR beta genes was performed with a multiplex PCR assay on genomic DNA. The amplified TCR beta libraries were sequenced on the Illumina HiSeq System as 87-base-pair reads. The study's processing was this. In a later analysis, approximately 74 million unique TCR beta chains were counted across the 500 to 850 repertoires, and about 10 million of these chains were shared by at least two donors. Raw reads were error-corrected and collapsed into unique sequences by a nearest-neighbor algorithm in which closely related sequences were merged to remove PCR and sequencing errors. Alignment of CDR3 sequences to IMGT reference sequences was used to assign V, D and J gene segments. Each retained sequence needed at least a six-nucleotide match to both a V gene segment and a J gene segment. A rearrangement counted as productive if the CDR3 had no stop codons and remained in frame with V and J, and every other rearrangement counted as non-productive. Following IMGT convention, CDR3 was defined as the stretch from the second conserved V-encoded cysteine to the conserved J-encoded phenylalanine. The earlier analysis of about 590 of the donors excluded sequences that lacked an unambiguous match to a single V gene segment. An earlier analysis of 500 to 600 of the donors classified V segments as functional when productive rearrangements were above 56.7% and as segregating when the standard deviation between donors was above 5%. A statistical classification framework was developed to diagnose cytomegalovirus status using the catalog of TCR beta chain sequences. In a later analysis, TCR nucleotide sequences were compared against IMGT/GENE-DB human TR gene sequences so that V and J genes could be assigned. A later analysis assigned CDR3 sequences and most-parsimonious VDJ recombination scenarios with the TCRdist pipeline. In a later analysis, every TCR beta chain was defined by the combination of its CDR3 amino acid sequence and its V-gene family, and reads without a unique V-gene family were dropped. To address suspected cross-contamination and a sequencing artifact, a later analysis removed some 620 highly shared, low-generation-probability nucleotide sequences. In a later analysis, a clonal expansion index was calculated for each public chain from normalized within-repertoire ranks of inferred template counts. Generation probabilities in a later analysis came from a VDJ recombination model fitted to out-of-frame rearrangements, and those results were checked against IGoR. A later analysis scored TCR-TCR, TCR-HLA and TCR-CMV co-occurrence with hypergeometric tests, applying a repertoire-size bias correction to TCR pairs. False discovery rates were estimated in a later analysis by permuting HLA or CMV assignments 20 times. In a later analysis, co-occurring TCRs were grouped using DBSCAN, and TCRdist sequence similarity was added for clustering within HLA-allele-positive subsets. Co-occurrence clustering excluded repertoires with fewer than 30,000 or more than 120,000 public chains, plus five with anomalous nucleotide sharing. What TCRdb holds here is the immuneACCESS table cut down to in-frame rearrangements. Part of the clones is not present; checked against another copy, under half of the missing clones reflect an unresolved V gene, and the others are unexplained. Clone size and V and J calls were adopted from that table, with D and trimming inferred from the DNA. The sample contains around 170,000 clones, around 80% of them found a single time. Together, the top ten hold approximately 0.7% of the sample.

Sequences SGHVS (CDR1) and FQNEAQ (CDR2) are obtained from the germline V gene. From the cysteine up to the phenylalanine, the CDR3 has a length of 15 residues. The entry retains the CDR3 DNA only, 45 bases that are in frame from base 1. The germline ends are 17 bases apart after V is trimmed by 5 bases and J by 3 bases. In total, roughly 670 healthy bone marrow donors made up the cohort. Cohort members were all nominally healthy when sampled, although unrecorded immune exposures were likely present. The donor tested CMV seronegative, placing the donor among the 350 or so seronegative members of the cohort. Every donor gave a peripheral blood sample, and the peripheral blood mononuclear cells from that sample were used for TCR beta sequencing. The Qiagen DNeasy Blood Extraction Kit was used to extract genomic DNA from the blood cell samples. With regard to this clone: Its antigen is unknown. Base qualities are not recorded, but no much larger clone differs from it by a single base.

The sequenced material came from PBMCs. The source is a woman between 40 and 50 years old in good health and CMV-seronegative. The rearranged segments are TRBV7-8 and TRBJ2-7; the D gene lacks a confident call. The CDR3 region: CASSAGRNSYYEQYF. Read as DNA, the sequence is TGTGCCAGCAGCGCTGGTCGGAACAGTTACTACGAGCAGTACTTC.